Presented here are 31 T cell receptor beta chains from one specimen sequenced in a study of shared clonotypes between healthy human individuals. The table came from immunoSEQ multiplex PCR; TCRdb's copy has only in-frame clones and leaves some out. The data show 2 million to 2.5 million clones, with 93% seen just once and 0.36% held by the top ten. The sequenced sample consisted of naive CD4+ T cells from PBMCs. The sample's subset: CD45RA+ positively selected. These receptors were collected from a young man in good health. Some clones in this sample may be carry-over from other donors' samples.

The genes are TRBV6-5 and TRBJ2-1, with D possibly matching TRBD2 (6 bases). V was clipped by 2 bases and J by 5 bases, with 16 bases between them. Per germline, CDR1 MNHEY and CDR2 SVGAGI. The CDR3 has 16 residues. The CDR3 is CASSYKRVKRDNEQFF. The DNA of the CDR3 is TGTGCCAGCAGTTACAAGCGGGTGAAGCGCGACAATGAGCAGTTCTTC.

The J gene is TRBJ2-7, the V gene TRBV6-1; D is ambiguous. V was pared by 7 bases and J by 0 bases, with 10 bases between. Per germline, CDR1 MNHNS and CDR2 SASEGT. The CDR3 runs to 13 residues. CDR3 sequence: CASTREPSYEQYF. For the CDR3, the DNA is TGTGCCAGCACCCGAGAGCCCTCCTACGAGCAGTACTTC.

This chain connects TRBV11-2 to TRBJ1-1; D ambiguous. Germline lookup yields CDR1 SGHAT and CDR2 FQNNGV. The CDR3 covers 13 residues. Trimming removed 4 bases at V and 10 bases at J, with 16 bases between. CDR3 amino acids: CASSSLDKPGAFF. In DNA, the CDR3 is TGTGCCAGCAGCTCACTTGACAAGCCGGGAGCTTTCTTT.

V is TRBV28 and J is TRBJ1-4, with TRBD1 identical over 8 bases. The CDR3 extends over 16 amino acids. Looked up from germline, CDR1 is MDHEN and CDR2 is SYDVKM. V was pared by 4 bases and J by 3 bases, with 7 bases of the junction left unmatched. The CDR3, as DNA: TGTGCCAGCAGTTCTACCCGGACAGGGCCTAATGAAAAACTGTTTTTT. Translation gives CASSSTRTGPNEKLFF.

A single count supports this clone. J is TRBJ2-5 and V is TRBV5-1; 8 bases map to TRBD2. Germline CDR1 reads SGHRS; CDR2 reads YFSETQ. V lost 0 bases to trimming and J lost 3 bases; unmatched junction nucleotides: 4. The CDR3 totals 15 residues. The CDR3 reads CASSLGSSGEETQYF. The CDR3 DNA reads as TGCGCCAGCAGCTTGGGGAGTAGCGGGGAAGAGACCCAGTACTTC.

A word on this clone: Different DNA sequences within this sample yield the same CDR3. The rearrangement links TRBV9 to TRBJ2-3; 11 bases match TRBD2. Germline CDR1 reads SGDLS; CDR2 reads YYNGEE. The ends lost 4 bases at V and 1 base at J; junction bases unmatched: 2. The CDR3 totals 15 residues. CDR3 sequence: CASSLAGGRTDTQYF. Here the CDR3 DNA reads TGTGCCAGCAGCCTAGCGGGAGGCCGCACAGATACGCAGTATTTT.

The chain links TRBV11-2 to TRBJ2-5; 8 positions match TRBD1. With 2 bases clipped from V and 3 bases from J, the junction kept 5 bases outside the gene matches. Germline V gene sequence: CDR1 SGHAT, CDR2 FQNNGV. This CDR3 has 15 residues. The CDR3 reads CASSLFAGGKETQYF. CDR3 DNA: TGTGCCAGCAGCTTATTTGCAGGGGGCAAAGAGACCCAGTACTTC.

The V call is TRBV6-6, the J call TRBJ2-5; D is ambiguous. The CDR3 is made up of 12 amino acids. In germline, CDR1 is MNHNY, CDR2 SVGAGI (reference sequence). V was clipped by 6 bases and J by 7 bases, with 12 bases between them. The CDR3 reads CASRPLVGTQYF. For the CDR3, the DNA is TGTGCCAGCAGACCTCTCGTTGGGACCCAGTACTTC.

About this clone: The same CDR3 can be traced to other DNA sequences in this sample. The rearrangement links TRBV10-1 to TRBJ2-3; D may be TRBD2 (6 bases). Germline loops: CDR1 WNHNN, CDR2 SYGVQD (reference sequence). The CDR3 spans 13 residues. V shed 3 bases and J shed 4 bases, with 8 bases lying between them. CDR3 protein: CASSDPGADTQYF. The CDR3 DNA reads TGCGCCAGCAGTGACCCGGGGGCAGATACGCAGTATTTT.

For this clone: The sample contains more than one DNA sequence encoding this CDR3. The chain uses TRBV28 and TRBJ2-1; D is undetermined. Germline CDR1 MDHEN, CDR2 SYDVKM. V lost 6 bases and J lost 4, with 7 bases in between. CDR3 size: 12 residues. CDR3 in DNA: TGTGCCAGCAGCCTCTCATACAATGAGCAGTTCTTC. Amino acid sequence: CASSLSYNEQFF.

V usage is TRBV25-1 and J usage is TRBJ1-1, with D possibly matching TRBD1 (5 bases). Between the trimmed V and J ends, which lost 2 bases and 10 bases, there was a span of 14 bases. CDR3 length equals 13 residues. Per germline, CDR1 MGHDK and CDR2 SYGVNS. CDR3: CASSEGAGLSAFF. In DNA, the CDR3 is TGTGCCAGCAGTGAAGGGGCAGGACTATCAGCTTTCTTT.

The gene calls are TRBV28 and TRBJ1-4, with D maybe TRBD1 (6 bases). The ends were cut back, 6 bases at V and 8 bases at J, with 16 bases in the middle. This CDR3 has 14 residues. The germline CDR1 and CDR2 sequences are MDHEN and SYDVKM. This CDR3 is CASRGAGNSEKLFF. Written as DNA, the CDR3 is TGTGCCAGCAGGGGGGCGGGCAATTCGGAAAAACTGTTTTTT. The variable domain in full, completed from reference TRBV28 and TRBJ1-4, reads DVKVTQSSRYLVKRTGEKVFLECVQDMDHENMFWYRQDPGLGLRLIYFSYDVKMKEKGDIPEGYSVSREKKERFSLILESASTNQTSMYLCASRGAGNSEKLFFGSGTQLSVL.

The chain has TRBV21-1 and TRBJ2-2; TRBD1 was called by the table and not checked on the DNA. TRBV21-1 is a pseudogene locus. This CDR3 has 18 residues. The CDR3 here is CASSNLTGTGVRTGELFF. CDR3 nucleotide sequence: TGTGCCAGCAGCAACCTGACTGGGACAGGAGTAAGGACCGGGGAGCTGTTTTTT.

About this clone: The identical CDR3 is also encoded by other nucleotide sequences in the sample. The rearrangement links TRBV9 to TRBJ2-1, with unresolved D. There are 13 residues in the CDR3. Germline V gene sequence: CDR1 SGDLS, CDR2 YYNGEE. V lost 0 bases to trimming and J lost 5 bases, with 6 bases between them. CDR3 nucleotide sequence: TGTGCCAGCAGCGTAGATCCCCACAATGAGCAGTTCTTC. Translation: CASSVDPHNEQFF.

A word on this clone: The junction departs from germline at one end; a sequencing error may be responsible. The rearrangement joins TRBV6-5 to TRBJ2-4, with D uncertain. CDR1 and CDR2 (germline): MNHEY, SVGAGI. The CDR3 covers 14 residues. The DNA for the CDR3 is TGTGCCAGTAGTTCATTACTAGCCAAAAACATTCAGTACTTC. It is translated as CASSSLLAKNIQYF.

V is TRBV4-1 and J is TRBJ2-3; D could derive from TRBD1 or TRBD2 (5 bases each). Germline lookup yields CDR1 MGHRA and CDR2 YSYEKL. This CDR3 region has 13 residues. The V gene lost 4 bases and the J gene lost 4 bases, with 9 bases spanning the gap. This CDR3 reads CASSRDGSDTQYF. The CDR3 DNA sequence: TGCGCCAGCAGCCGGGACGGATCAGATACGCAGTATTTT.

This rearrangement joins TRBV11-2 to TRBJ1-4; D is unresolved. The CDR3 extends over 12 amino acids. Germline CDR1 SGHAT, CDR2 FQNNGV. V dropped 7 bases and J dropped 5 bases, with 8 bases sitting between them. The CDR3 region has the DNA TGTGCCAGCACCTCGGTGAATGAAAAACTGTTTTTT. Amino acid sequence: CASTSVNEKLFF. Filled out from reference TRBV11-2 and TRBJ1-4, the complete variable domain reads EAGVAQSPRYKIIEKRQSVAFWCNPISGHATLYWYQQILGQGPKLLIQFQNNGVVDDSQLPKDRFSAERLKGVDSTLKIQPAKLEDSAVYLCASTSVNEKLFFGSGTQLSVL.

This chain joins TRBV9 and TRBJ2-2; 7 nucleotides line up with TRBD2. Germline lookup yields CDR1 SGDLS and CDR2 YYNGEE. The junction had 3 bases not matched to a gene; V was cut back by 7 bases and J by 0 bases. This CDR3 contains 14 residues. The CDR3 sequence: CASSTSANTGELFF. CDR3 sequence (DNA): TGTGCCAGCTCTACTAGCGCGAACACCGGGGAGCTGTTTTTT. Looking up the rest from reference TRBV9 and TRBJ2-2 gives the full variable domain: DSGVTQTPKHLITATGQRVTLRCSPRSGDLSVYWYQQSLDQGLQFLIQYYNGEERAKGNILERFSAQQFPDLHSELNLSSLELGDSALYFCASSTSANTGELFFGEGSRLTVL.

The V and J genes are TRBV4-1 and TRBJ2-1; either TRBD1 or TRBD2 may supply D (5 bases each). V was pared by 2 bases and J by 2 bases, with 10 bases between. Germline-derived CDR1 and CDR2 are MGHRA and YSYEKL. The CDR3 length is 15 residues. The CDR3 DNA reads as TGCGCCAGCAGCCAACTCGGGACCCCCTACAATGAGCAGTTCTTC. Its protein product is CASSQLGTPYNEQFF.

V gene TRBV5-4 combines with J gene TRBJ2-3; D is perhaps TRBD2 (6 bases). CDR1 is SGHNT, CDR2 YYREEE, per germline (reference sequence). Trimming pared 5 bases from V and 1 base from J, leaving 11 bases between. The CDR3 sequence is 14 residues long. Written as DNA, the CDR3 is TGTGCCAGCAGGTGGGGGGTAGGCACAGATACGCAGTATTTT. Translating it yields CASRWGVGTDTQYF.

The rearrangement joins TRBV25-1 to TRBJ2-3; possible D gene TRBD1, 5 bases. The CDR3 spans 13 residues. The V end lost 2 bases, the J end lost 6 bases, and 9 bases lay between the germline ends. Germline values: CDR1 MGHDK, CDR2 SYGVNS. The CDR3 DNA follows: TGTGCCAGCAGTGAAGGGGCTAGGGATACGCAGTATTTT. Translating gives CASSEGARDTQYF.

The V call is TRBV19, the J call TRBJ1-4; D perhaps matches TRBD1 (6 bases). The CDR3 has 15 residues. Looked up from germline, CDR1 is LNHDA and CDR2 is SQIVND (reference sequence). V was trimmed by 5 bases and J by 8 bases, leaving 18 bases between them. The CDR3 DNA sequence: TGTGCCAGTAGTTCGACAGCAGGGGCAAGAGAAAAACTGTTTTTT. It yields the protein CASSSTAGAREKLFF.

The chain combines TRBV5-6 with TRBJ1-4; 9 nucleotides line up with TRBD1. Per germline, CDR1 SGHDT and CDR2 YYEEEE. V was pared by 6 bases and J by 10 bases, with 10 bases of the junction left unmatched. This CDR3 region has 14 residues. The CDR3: CASTKVGQGGKLFF. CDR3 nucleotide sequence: TGTGCCAGCACGAAGGTGGGACAGGGTGGAAAACTGTTTTTT.

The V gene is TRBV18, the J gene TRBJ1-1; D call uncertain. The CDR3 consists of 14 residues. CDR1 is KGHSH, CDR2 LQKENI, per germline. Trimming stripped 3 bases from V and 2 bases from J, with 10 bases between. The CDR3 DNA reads TGTGCCAGCTCACCGGGAGGAAAAAACACTGAAGCTTTCTTT. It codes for CASSPGGKNTEAFF.

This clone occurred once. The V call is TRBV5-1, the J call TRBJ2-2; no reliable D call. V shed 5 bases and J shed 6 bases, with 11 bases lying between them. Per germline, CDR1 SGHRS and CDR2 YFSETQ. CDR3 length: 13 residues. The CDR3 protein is CASRRARAGELFF. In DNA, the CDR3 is TGCGCCAGCAGACGGGCTCGTGCCGGGGAGCTGTTTTTT.

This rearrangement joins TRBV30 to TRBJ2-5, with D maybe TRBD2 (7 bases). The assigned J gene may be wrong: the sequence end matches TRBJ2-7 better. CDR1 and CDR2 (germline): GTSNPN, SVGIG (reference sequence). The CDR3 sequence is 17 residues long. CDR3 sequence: CAWSVRGGGVSSYEQYF. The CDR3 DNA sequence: TGTGCCTGGAGTGTACGAGGGGGGGGCGTAAGCTCCTACGAGCAGTACTTC.

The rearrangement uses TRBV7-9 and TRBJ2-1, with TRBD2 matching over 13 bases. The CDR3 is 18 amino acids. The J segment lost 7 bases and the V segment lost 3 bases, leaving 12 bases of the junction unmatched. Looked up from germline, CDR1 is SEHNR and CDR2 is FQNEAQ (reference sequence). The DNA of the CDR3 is TGTGCCAGCAGCTTCGTCATTACTAGCGGGGGGGCCTCTAATGAGCAGTTCTTC. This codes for CASSFVITSGGASNEQFF. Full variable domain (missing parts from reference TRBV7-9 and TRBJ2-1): DTGVSQNPRHKITKRGQNVTFRCDPISEHNRLYWYRQTLGQGPEFLTYFQNEAQLEKSRLLSDRFSAERPKGSFSTLEIQRTEQGDSAMYLCASSFVITSGGASNEQFFGPGTRLTVL.

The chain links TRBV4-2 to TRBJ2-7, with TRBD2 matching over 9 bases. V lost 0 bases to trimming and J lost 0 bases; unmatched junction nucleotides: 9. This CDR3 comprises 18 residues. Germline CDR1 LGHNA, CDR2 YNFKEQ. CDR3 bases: TGTGCCAGCAGCCAAGATAGTCTGCTAGCGGGACCCTCCTACGAGCAGTACTTC. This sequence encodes CASSQDSLLAGPSYEQYF.

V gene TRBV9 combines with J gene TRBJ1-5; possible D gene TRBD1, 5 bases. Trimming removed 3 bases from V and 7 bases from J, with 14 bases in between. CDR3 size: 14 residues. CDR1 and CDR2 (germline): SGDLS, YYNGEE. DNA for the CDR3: TGTGCCAGCAGCGCGCGTGGGGGTATGCAGCCCCAGCATTTT. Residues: CASSARGGMQPQHF. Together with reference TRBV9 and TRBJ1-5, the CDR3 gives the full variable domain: DSGVTQTPKHLITATGQRVTLRCSPRSGDLSVYWYQQSLDQGLQFLIQYYNGEERAKGNILERFSAQQFPDLHSELNLSSLELGDSALYFCASSARGGMQPQHFGDGTRLSIL.

The CDR3 sequence is CASSAPGPSIQYF. DNA for the CDR3: TGTGCCAGCAGTGCGCCCGGACCCTCCATTCAGTACTTC. The chain employs TRBV28 and TRBJ2-4, with D unclear. V dropped 5 bases and J dropped 9 bases, with 14 bases sitting between them. Germline V CDR1 and CDR2: MDHEN, SYDVKM. The CDR3 has 13 residues.

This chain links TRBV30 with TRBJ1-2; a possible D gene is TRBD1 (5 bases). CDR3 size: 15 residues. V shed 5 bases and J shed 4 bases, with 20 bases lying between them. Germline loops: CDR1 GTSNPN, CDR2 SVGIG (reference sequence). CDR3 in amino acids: CAWFRGTAISYGYTF. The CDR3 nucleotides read TGTGCCTGGTTTCGAGGGACCGCCATTTCCTATGGCTACACCTTC.